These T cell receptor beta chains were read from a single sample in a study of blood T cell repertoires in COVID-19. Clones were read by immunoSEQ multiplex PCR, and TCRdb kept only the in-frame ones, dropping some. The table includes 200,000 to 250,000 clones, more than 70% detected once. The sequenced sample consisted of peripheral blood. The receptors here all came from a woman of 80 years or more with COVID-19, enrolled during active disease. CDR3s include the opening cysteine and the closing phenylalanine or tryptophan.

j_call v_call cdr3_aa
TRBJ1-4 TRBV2 CASRLTGGGSNEKLFF
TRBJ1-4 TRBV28 CASSSTDRSGLFF
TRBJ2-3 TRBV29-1 CSVDGTGGADTQYF
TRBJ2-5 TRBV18 CASSPQGSSETQYF
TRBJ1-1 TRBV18 CASSQDRVNTEAFF
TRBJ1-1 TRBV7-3 CASSPGQGTTEAFF
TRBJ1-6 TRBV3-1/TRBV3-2 CASSLIGTGNSPLHF
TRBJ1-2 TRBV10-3 CAISQGVGYTF
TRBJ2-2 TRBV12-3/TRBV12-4 CAGGLTGELFF
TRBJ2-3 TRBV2 CASSEFGRVTDTQYF
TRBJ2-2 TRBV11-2 CASSSLAGGLFGELFF
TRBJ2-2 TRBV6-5 CASRVAGGPGELFF
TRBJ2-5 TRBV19 CASSISGAETQYF
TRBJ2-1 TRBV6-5 CASSYGGAGEQFF
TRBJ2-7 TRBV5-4 CASSFAGYEQYF
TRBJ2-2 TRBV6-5 CASSYGWGVDTGELFF
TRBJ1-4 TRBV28 CASSPPQGTGEKLFF
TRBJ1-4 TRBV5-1 CASSTTGGGEKLFF
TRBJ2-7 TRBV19 CASSDSSLSYEQYF
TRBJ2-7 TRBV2 CASSASGGSYEQYF
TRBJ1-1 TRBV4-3 CASSQRTGATEAFF
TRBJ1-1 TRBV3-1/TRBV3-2 CASSQETRARAFF
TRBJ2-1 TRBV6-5 CASTRDGGVYNEQFF
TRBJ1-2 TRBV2 CASSVYGGGYTF
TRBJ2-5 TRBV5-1 CASRPAVGGGQETQYF
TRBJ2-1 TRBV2 CASSATSGGPGRQFF
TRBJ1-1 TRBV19 CASSYMNTEAFF
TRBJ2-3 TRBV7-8 CASSWTGGDTQYF
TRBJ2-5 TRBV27 CASKLAGGNQETQYF
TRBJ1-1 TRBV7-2 CASSRLNTEAFF
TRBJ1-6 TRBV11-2 CASSQTREGSPLHF
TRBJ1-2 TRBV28 CASRSYGYTF
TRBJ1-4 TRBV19 CASSREGGEKLFF
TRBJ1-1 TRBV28 CASIESGNTEAFF
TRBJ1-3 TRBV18 CASSPWTGGNTIYF
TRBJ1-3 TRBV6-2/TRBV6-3 CASSIPGTAGNTIYF
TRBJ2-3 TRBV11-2 CASSLGVAGGRTDTQYF
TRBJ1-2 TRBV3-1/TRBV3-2 CASTHQRLANYGYTF
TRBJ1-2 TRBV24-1 CATSGARTNYGYTF